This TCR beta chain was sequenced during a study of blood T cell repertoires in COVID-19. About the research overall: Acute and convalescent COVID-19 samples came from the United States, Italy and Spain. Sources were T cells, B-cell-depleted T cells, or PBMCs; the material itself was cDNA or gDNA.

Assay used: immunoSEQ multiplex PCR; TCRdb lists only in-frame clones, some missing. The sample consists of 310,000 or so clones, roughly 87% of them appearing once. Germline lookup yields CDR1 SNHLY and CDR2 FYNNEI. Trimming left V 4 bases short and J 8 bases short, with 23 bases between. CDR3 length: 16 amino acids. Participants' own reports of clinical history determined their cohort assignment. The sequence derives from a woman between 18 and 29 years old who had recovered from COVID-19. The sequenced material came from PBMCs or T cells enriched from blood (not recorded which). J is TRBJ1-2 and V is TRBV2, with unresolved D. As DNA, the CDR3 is TGTGCCAGCAGTGGGCAGGCGCGCGCCGGGATGGGCGGCTACACCTTC. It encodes CASSGQARAGMGGYTF.